A selection of T cell receptor beta chains follows, all from one sample in a study of blood T cell repertoires in COVID-19. Profiling relied on immunoSEQ multiplex PCR, and the TCRdb table lists in-frame clones only, not all of them. The data hold about 120,000 clones, with around 81% observed a single time. The sequenced sample consisted of peripheral blood. These receptors all come from a human donor in a cohort sampled during active COVID-19. The CDR3 runs from the conserved cysteine through the conserved F or W. A D gene is named only where the DNA matches it firmly. Clone size appears in some rows only: once, few, many, or a class for an expanded clone.

abundance	v_gene	d_gene	j_gene	CDR3nt	CDR3aa
.	TRBV7-8	TRBD1	TRBJ1-2	TGTGCCAGCAGCTTAGGAACAGGGGGGTATGGCTACACCTTC	CASSLGTGGYGYTF
.	TRBV3-1/TRBV3-2	TRBD1	TRBJ2-7	TGTGCCAGCAGCCCCCTACAGGGGTCCCTCGACGAGCAGTACTTC	CASSPLQGSLDEQYF
.	TRBV6-1	.	TRBJ1-5	TGTGCCAGCAGTGAACAGATAAGCAATCAGCCCCAGCATTTT	CASSEQISNQPQHF
.	TRBV2	.	TRBJ2-7	TGTGCCAGCAGTGGAAGTAGCGGCGCCTACGAGCAGTACTTC	CASSGSSGAYEQYF
.	TRBV27	.	TRBJ1-2	TGTGCCAGCAGGAAAGGGGTCAACTATGGCTACACCTTC	CASRKGVNYGYTF
.	TRBV30	TRBD2	TRBJ2-5	TGTGCCGGCTTTTGGGGGGGTCGGACCCAGTACTTC	CAGFWGGRTQYF
.	TRBV4-3	TRBD2	TRBJ2-3	TGCGCCAGCAGCCCAAGACTAGCGGGAGGTAGGGATACGCAGTATTTT	CASSPRLAGGRDTQYF
.	TRBV5-1	.	TRBJ1-1	TGCGCCAGCAGCATGTCACCGAGGGACACTGAAGCTTTCTTT	CASSMSPRDTEAFF
few	TRBV4-3	.	TRBJ1-3	TGCGCCAGCAGCCAAGCGCCGTCCGGGGCTGGAAACACCATATATTTT	CASSQAPSGAGNTIYF
.	TRBV27	.	TRBJ1-2	TGTGCCAGCAGTGACCAACAGGGCTATGGCTACACCTTC	CASSDQQGYGYTF
.	TRBV5-1	TRBD1	TRBJ2-7	TGCGCCAGCAGCTCTGGGACAGGGCAGGACGAGCAGTACTTC	CASSSGTGQDEQYF
.	TRBV5-4	TRBD2	TRBJ2-7	TGTGCCAGCAGCTTCTGGAGCGGGAGCTACGAGCAGTACTTC	CASSFWSGSYEQYF
many	TRBV19	.	TRBJ1-2	TGTGCCAGTAGCTTCCTAGGAGGCGATGGCTACACCTTC	CASSFLGGDGYTF
.	TRBV7-2	TRBD1	TRBJ2-2	TGTGCCAGCAGCTTAGTAGCAGGGGGTATTACTGGGGAGCTGTTTTTT	CASSLVAGGITGELFF
once	TRBV3-1/TRBV3-2	.	TRBJ2-5	TGTGCCAGCAGCCCGCGAGCCCCGCCGAAAGAGACCCAGTACTTC	CASSPRAPPKETQYF
.	TRBV4-2	.	TRBJ2-7	TGTGCCAGCAGCCAAGATTCTACGAAAACCTACGAGCAGTACTTC	CASSQDSTKTYEQYF
once	TRBV5-1	TRBD2	TRBJ2-3	TGCGCCAGCAGCTTGGCCCGACTAGCGGGGGGACTCACAGATACGCAGTATTTT	CASSLARLAGGLTDTQYF
.	TRBV13	.	TRBJ2-7	TGTGCCAGCAGCTTAGGCTGGCGGGGAAATATAGAGAGCTCCTACGAGCAGTACTTC	CASSLGWRGNIESSYEQYF
.	TRBV4-1	TRBD2	TRBJ2-7	TGCGCCAGCAGTCTTCTAGCGGGGGGTTCTCACGAGCAGTACTTC	CASSLLAGGSHEQYF
.	TRBV28	TRBD1	TRBJ2-7	TGTGCCAGCAGTTTAACAGGGGGCTACGAGCAGTACTTC	CASSLTGGYEQYF
.	TRBV5-1	TRBD2	TRBJ2-7	TGCGCCTCCTCTACGGGTCCAGCGGGAGTCCCCCACGAGCAGTACTTC	CASSTGPAGVPHEQYF
.	TRBV5-4	.	TRBJ2-1	TGTGCCAGCAGCCGAACGGGACTGCTCAATGAGCAGTTCTTC	CASSRTGLLNEQFF
few	TRBV6-1	TRBD1	TRBJ1-1	TGTGCCAGCAGCGAAGCGGACAGGCCCAACACTGAAGCTTTCTTT	CASSEADRPNTEAFF
.	TRBV18	.	TRBJ2-7	TGTGCCAGCTCAGCGGACAGTTATTCCTACGAGCAGTACTTC	CASSADSYSYEQYF
.	TRBV11-3	.	TRBJ1-4	TGTGCCAGCAGCCCCGGGGTGAACAGTCCAACTAATGAAAAACTGTTTTTT	CASSPGVNSPTNEKLFF
.	TRBV6-5	.	TRBJ1-4	TGTGCCAGCAGTCGCACTCACCGGGGAGACGAAAAACTGTTTTTT	CASSRTHRGDEKLFF
.	TRBV3-1/TRBV3-2	TRBD2	TRBJ2-5	TGTGCCAGCAGCCAAGTGACCGGGGGGAGGGAGACCCAGTACTTC	CASSQVTGGRETQYF
.	TRBV7-9	TRBD1	TRBJ1-3	TGTGCCAGCAGCTTAGTCCAGGGGGCTGGAAACACCATATATTTT	CASSLVQGAGNTIYF
.	TRBV29-1	TRBD2	TRBJ2-1	TGCAGTTGCCTAGCGGGATACAATGAGCAGTTCTTC	CSCLAGYNEQFF
.	TRBV21-1	.	TRBJ2-3	TGTGCCAGGAAGACTAGCGGCACAGATACGCAGTATTTT	CARKTSGTDTQYF
few	TRBV7-2	.	TRBJ1-2	TGTGCCAGCAGCTTAAACGGTGGCTACACCTTC	CASSLNGGYTF
.	TRBV2	.	TRBJ1-4	TGTGCCAGCAGTGAGGGGGGGGCGCCGGGTGAAAAACTGTTTTTT	CASSEGGAPGEKLFF
.	TRBV6-5	.	TRBJ2-5	TGTGCCAGCAGGTCCCAGGTTCTTGAGACCCAGTACTTC	CASRSQVLETQYF
few	TRBV5-6	.	TRBJ2-7	TGTGCCAGCAGCTTGGGGGGCCTCAGGGTGAGTCGGGACGAGCAGTACTTC	CASSLGGLRVSRDEQYF
.	TRBV15	.	TRBJ2-3	TGTGCCACCAGCAGCAGCGGACGCACAGATACGCAGTATTTT	CATSSSGRTDTQYF
.	TRBV11-2	.	TRBJ2-1	TGTGCCAGCAGCCTAGTAGGGGGTTTTTTAGCTAACAATGAGCAGTTCTTC	CASSLVGGFLANNEQFF
once	TRBV5-6	.	TRBJ1-4	.	CASSTWTGHFGEKLFF
few	TRBV6-1	.	TRBJ1-5	TGTGCCAGCAGTGAATCGTTGGGCGCTCAGCCCCAGCATTTT	CASSESLGAQPQHF
.	TRBV6-2/TRBV6-3	.	TRBJ2-4	TGTGCCAGCAGTACCCCCGCTACGGACATTCAGTACTTC	CASSTPATDIQYF
.	TRBV29-1	TRBD2	TRBJ2-5	TGCAGCGTTGTTGGTCTAGCGGGGGGGCAAGAGACCCAGTACTTC	CSVVGLAGGQETQYF
.	TRBV6-5	TRBD1	TRBJ1-1	TGTGCCAGCAGAACAGGGGACACTGAAGCTTTCTTT	CASRTGDTEAFF
.	TRBV15	TRBD1	TRBJ1-2	TGTGCCACCAGCAGGAACACAGGGGTTGGCTACACCTTC	CATSRNTGVGYTF
.	TRBV6-6	.	TRBJ1-3	TGTGCCAGCAGATTACTCATAGACAGTTTTGGAAACACCATATATTTT	CASRLLIDSFGNTIYF
once	TRBV11-3	.	TRBJ1-1	TGTGCCAGCGGGGGGGGTCGGACTGAAGCTTTCTTT	CASGGGRTEAFF